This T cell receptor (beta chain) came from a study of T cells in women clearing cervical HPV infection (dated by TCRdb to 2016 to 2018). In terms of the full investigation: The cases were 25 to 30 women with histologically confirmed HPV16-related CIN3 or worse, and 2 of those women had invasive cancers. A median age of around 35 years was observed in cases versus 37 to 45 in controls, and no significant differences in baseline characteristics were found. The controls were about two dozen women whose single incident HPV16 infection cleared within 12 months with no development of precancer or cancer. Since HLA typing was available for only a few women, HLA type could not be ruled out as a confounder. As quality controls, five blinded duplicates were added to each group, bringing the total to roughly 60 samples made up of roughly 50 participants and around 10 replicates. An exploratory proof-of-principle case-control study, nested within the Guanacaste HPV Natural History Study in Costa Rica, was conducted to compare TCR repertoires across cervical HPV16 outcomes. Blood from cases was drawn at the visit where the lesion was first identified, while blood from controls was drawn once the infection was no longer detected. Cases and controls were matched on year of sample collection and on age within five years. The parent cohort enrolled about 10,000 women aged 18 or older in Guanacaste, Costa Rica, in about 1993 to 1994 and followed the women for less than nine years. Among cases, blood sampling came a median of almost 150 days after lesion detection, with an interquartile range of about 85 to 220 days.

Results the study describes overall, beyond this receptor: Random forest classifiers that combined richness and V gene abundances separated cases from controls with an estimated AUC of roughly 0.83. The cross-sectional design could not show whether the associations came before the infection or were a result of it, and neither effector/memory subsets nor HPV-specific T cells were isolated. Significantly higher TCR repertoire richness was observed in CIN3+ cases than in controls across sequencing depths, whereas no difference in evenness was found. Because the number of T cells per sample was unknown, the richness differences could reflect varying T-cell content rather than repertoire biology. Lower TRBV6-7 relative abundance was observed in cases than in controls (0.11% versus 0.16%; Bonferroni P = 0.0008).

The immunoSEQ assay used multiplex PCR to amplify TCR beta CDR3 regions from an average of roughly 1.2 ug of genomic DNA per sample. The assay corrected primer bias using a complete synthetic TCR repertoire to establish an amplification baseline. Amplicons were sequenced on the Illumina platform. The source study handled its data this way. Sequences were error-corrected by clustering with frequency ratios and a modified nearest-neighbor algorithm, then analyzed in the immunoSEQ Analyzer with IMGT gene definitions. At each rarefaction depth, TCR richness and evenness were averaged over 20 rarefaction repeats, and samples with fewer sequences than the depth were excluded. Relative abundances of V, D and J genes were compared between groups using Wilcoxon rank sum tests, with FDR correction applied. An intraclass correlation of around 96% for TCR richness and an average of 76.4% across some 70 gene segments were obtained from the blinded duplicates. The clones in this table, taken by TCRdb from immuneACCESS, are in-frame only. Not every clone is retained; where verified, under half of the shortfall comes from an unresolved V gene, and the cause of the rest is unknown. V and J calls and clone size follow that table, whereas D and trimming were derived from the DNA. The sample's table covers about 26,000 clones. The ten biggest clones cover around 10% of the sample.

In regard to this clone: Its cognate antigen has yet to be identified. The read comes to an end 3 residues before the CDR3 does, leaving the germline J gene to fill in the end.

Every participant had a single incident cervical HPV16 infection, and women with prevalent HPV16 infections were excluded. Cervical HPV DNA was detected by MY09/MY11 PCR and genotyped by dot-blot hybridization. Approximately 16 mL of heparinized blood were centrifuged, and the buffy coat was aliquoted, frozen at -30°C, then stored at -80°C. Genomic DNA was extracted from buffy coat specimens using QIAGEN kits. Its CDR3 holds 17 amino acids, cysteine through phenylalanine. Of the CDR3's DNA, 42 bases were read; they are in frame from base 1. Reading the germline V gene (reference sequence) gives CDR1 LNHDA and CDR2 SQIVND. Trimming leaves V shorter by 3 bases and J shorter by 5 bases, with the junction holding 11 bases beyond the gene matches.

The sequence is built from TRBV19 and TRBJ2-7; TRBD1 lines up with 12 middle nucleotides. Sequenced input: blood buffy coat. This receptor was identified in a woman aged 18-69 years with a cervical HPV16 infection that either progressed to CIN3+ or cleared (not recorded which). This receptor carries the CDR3 CASSIRDRGRGKNEQYF. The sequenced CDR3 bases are TGTGCCAGTAGTATCCGGGACAGGGGGCGAGGGAAGAACGAG.